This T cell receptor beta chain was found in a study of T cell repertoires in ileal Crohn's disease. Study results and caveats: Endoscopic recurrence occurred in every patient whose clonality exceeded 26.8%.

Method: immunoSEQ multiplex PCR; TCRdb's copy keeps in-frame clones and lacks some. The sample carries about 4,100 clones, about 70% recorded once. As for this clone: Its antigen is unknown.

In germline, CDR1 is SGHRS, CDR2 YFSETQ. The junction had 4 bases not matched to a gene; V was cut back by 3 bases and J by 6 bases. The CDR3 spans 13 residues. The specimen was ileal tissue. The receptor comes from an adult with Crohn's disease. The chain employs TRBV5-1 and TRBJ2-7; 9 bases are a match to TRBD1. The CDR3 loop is CASSWDRVAEQYF. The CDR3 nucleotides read TGCGCCAGCAGCTGGGACAGGGTAGCCGAGCAGTACTTC. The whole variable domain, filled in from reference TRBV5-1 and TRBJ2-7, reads KAGVTQTPRYLIKTRGQQVTLSCSPISGHRSVSWYQQTPGQGLQFLFEYFSETQRNKGNFPGRFSGRQFSNSRSEMNVSTLELGDSALYLCASSWDRVAEQYFGPGTRLTVT.